This TCR beta chain is drawn from a study of intratumoral heterogeneity in liver cancer. In its sample, this clone ranks as large. The junction departs from germline at one end; a sequencing error may be responsible. Tumour samples came from separate, distinct regions of the hepatocellular carcinoma nodule. The repertoire was sequenced with immunoSEQ multiplex PCR; TCRdb's copy has only in-frame clones and lacks some. The data hold more than 6,000 clones, with 55% observed a single time. This receptor was identified in a man between 65 and 85 years old with hepatocellular carcinoma. The specimen comprised tumor tissue, sampled before any cancer treatment.

CDR3 sequence reads: CATSGEWGYDEQFF. In DNA, the CDR3 is TGTGCCACCAGCGGAGAATGGGGTTACGATGAGCAGTTCTTC. V and J are TRBV15 and TRBJ2-1; D ambiguous. The CDR3 has 14 amino acids. Germline values: CDR1 LNHNV, CDR2 YYDKDF (reference sequence).